The rows below give T cell receptor beta chains drawn from one sample of a study of identifying expanded T cells in peripheral blood. The assay was immunoSEQ multiplex PCR, and TCRdb's table has in-frame clones only and misses some. The table lists roughly 100,000 clones, roughly nine tenths of them singletons. Sequences were obtained from blood. These receptors were taken from a person aged 18 to 70 in good health. The conserved cysteine and the conserved F or W are not part of the CDR3 here.

v_call cdr3_length cdr3_aa
TRBV11-3 10 ASSLGSYEQY
TRBV2 12 ASSPGHLNTEAF
TRBV14 11 ASSPGIPYEQY
TRBV5-1 12 ASSLYGTGTEAF
TRBV5-6 11 ASALDRTYEQY
TRBV28 13 ASSRFGTGGTGYT
TRBV7-2 10 ASSLGEWGYT
TRBV4-3 12 ASSPGQGTDTQY
TRBV7-2 14 ASSPFRGSLNYGYT
TRBV27 11 ASRAGIFTKQY
TRBV6-5 11 ASSHPVAHEQY
TRBV19 14 ASSLVQGAVGYGYT
TRBV18 14 ASSSEAGAGTDTQY
TRBV5-4 11 ASSLDPPQEQY
TRBV10-3 11 AILQPGFDEQY
TRBV19 11 ASSARVRYEQY